The 28 T cell receptor beta chains given below trace back to one sample, sequenced in a study of shared clonotypes between healthy human individuals. The repertoire was sequenced with immunoSEQ multiplex PCR; TCRdb's copy has only in-frame clones and lacks some. This table has roughly 550,000 clones, 95% appearing once. Positive CCR7 selection of CD45RO-negative cells yielded the naive CD8 cells, and terminally differentiated effector memory CD45RA+ cells were excluded. The material sequenced was naive CD8+ T cells sorted from blood. The origin of the receptors is a woman younger than 45 in good health.

V gene TRBV10-2 combines with J gene TRBJ2-1; possibly TRBD2 for D (5 bases). Germline-derived CDR1 and CDR2 are WSHSY and SAAADI. The germline V and J ends were trimmed by 10 bases and 7 bases, with 17 bases remaining between them. This CDR3 region has 13 residues. The CDR3 DNA follows: TGCGCCAACGCGAAAGGACTGGGGAATGAGCAGTTCTTC. Its protein product is CANAKGLGNEQFF.

The rearrangement links TRBV27 to TRBJ2-3; 13 bases line up with TRBD2. V dropped 6 bases and J dropped 2; count of bases not matched to a gene: 11. CDR3 length: 18 residues. Germline CDR1 is MNHEY and CDR2 is SMNVEV (reference sequence). The CDR3 bases are TGTGCCAGCAGGACTAGCGGGAGGCCGATCTTAGTCACAGATACGCAGTATTTT. Translating gives CASRTSGRPILVTDTQYF.

The J gene is TRBJ2-7, the V gene TRBV27; maybe TRBD2 (6 bases). Germline CDR1 reads MNHEY; CDR2 reads SMNVEV (reference sequence). The CDR3 totals 16 residues. The V gene lost 5 bases and the J gene lost 0 bases, with 17 bases spanning the gap. CDR3 sequence: CASSLLAYGSSYEQYF. For the CDR3, the DNA is TGTGCCAGCAGTCTCCTCGCGTACGGGAGCTCCTACGAGCAGTACTTC.

CDR3 nucleotides: TGTGCCAGCAGCCAAGCTGGGGGACTAGCGGGAGGGTTTCGGGGTGGCGAGCAGTACTTC. This translates into CASSQAGGLAGGFRGGEQYF. The chain links TRBV4-2 to TRBJ2-7; 16 bases line up with TRBD2. Germline CDR1 LGHNA, CDR2 YNFKEQ. The CDR3 is 20 residues long. J was trimmed by 6 bases and V by 1 base; bases with no gene match: 15.

The chain couples TRBV15 to TRBJ2-6; D might be TRBD1 (5 bases). Germline CDR1 reads LNHNV; CDR2 reads YYDKDF (reference sequence). V was pared by 1 base and J by 1 base, with 11 bases between. This CDR3 is 17 amino acids long. CDR3: CATSRGRQLSGANVLTF. Here the CDR3 DNA reads TGTGCCACCAGCAGAGGCCGACAGCTTTCTGGGGCCAACGTCCTGACTTTC.

Remarks on this clone: In the same sample, other DNA sequences code for this CDR3. The chain combines TRBV27 with TRBJ2-2, with D unresolved. This CDR3 spans 12 amino acids. CDR1 and CDR2 from the germline V gene are MNHEY and SMNVEV (reference sequence). Trimming took 3 bases from V and 5 from J, leaving 4 bases between them. The CDR3, as DNA: TGTGCCAGCAGTTTGGGGACCGGGGAGCTGTTTTTT. This gives the protein CASSLGTGELFF.

The J gene is TRBJ2-3, the V gene TRBV5-6; D unresolved. This CDR3 contains 15 residues. Germline assignment: CDR1 SGHDT and CDR2 YYEEEE. V was shortened by 4 bases and J by 0 bases, with 12 bases between the two germline ends. In DNA form, the CDR3 reads TGTGCCAGCAGCACAGTCGTACGAAGCACAGATACGCAGTATTTT. As protein: CASSTVVRSTDTQYF.

This chain connects TRBV18 to TRBJ2-3; TRBD2 matches at 9 bases. Trimming took 1 base from V and 6 from J; bases not matched to a gene: 11. From germline, CDR1 is KGHSH and CDR2 LQKENI. The CDR3 loop spans 17 amino acids. CDR3 loop: CASSPRGSGSLADTQYF. The DNA for the CDR3 is TGTGCCAGCTCACCACGAGGTAGCGGGAGTTTGGCGGATACGCAGTATTTT.

The chain recombines TRBV7-6 with TRBJ1-2; maybe TRBD1 (6 bases). The germline gives CDR1 SGHVS, CDR2 FNYEAQ. The CDR3 length is 18 residues. Trimming left V 2 bases short and J 2 bases short, with 21 bases between. Written as DNA, the CDR3 is TGTGCCAGCAGCTTATATCTGTTTAGGGCAGGGGTAAACTATGGCTACACCTTC. Translated: CASSLYLFRAGVNYGYTF. The complete variable domain, with remaining parts taken from reference TRBV7-6 and TRBJ1-2, reads GAGVSQSPRYKVTKRGQDVALRCDPISGHVSLYWYRQALGQGPEFLTYFNYEAQQDKSGLPNDRFSAERPEGSISTLTIQRTEQRDSAMYRCASSLYLFRAGVNYGYTFGSGTRLTVV.

The rearrangement links TRBV28 to TRBJ2-7; maybe TRBD1 (6 bases). The CDR3 runs to 13 residues. CDR1 and CDR2 from the germline V gene are MDHEN and SYDVKM. Trimming left V 4 bases short and J 3 bases short, with 10 bases between. The CDR3: CASSSNRDYEQYF. In DNA form, the CDR3 reads TGTGCCAGCAGTTCAAACAGGGACTACGAGCAGTACTTC. Drawing the rest from reference TRBV28 and TRBJ2-7, the complete variable domain is DVKVTQSSRYLVKRTGEKVFLECVQDMDHENMFWYRQDPGLGLRLIYFSYDVKMKEKGDIPEGYSVSREKKERFSLILESASTNQTSMYLCASSSNRDYEQYFGPGTRLTVT.

This chain connects TRBV29-1 to TRBJ2-7; D unresolved. CDR1 and CDR2 from the germline V gene are SQVTM and ANQGSEA. This CDR3 has 13 amino acids. V lost 2 bases, J lost 0 bases, and 8 bases lay in between. CDR3 region: CSVERGDSYEQYF. DNA for the CDR3: TGCAGCGTTGAACGCGGCGACTCCTACGAGCAGTACTTC.

The table lists this clone with a few counts. The chain uses TRBV9 and TRBJ1-4, with 7 bases matching TRBD1. The junction had 10 bases not matched to a gene; V was cut back by 3 bases and J by 8 bases. Germline V lookup: CDR1 SGDLS, CDR2 YYNGEE. This CDR3 is 15 amino acids long. DNA for the CDR3: TGTGCCAGCAGCGGTTGGACAGGCGGAAAAGAAAAACTGTTTTTT. Amino acids: CASSGWTGGKEKLFF.

The chain joins TRBV18 to TRBJ2-3; 7 bases map to TRBD2. CDR1 is KGHSH, CDR2 LQKENI, per germline. The CDR3 has 16 residues. Trimming cost V 4 bases and J 6 bases; bases outside gene matches: 13. DNA of the CDR3: TGTGCCAGCTCACAAACGGGACTACCCGGGGCGGATACGCAGTATTTT. This gives the protein CASSQTGLPGADTQYF.

The chain employs TRBV5-1 and TRBJ2-7; TRBD2 is a possible D gene (6 bases). The germline V and J ends were trimmed by 0 bases and 7 bases, with 17 bases remaining between them. CDR1 and CDR2 from the germline V gene are SGHRS and YFSETQ. The CDR3 has 15 residues. The CDR3 sequence: CASSLEFGPRGEQYF. CDR3 bases: TGCGCCAGCAGCTTGGAATTCGGTCCTCGGGGGGAGCAGTACTTC.

The chain carries TRBV28 and TRBJ1-5, with no clear D. V gave up 3 bases and J gave up 6 bases, with 6 bases separating them. The CDR3 is 12 residues long. Looked up from germline, CDR1 is MDHEN and CDR2 is SYDVKM. CDR3 residues: CASSFPSQPQHF. The CDR3 bases are TGTGCCAGCAGTTTCCCATCTCAGCCCCAGCATTTT.

The chain recombines TRBV7-6 with TRBJ2-7; D might be TRBD2 (6 bases). This CDR3 is 14 amino acids long. V lost 1 base and J 6 bases, leaving 13 bases between the germline ends. From germline, CDR1 is SGHVS and CDR2 FNYEAQ. The CDR3 here is CASSLGAGSGEQYF. The CDR3 DNA reads TGTGCCAGCAGCTTAGGGGCGGGATCTGGCGAGCAGTACTTC.

A remark on this clone: The same CDR3 also results from other DNA sequences found in this sample. The rearrangement links TRBV5-6 to TRBJ1-1; 10 nucleotides match TRBD1. The length of the CDR3 is 15 residues. Germline-derived CDR1 and CDR2 are SGHDT and YYEEEE. The V and J ends lost 2 bases and 4 bases, in that order; junction bases with no gene match: 5. The CDR3 DNA reads TGTGCCAGCAGCTTAGGACAGGGGGGTAGCACTGAAGCTTTCTTT. It translates to CASSLGQGGSTEAFF.

The rearrangement links TRBV28 to TRBJ2-1; 7 positions agree with TRBD2. Unmatched junction bases numbered 0, after V lost 3 bases and J lost 4 bases. CDR3 size: 13 residues. Germline lookup yields CDR1 MDHEN and CDR2 SYDVKM. The CDR3 DNA reads TGTGCCAGCAGTTTTAGCGGGTACAATGAGCAGTTCTTC. This gives the protein CASSFSGYNEQFF. The full variable domain, its missing parts supplied by reference TRBV28 and TRBJ2-1, is DVKVTQSSRYLVKRTGEKVFLECVQDMDHENMFWYRQDPGLGLRLIYFSYDVKMKEKGDIPEGYSVSREKKERFSLILESASTNQTSMYLCASSFSGYNEQFFGPGTRLTVL.

The chain is built from TRBV7-9 and TRBJ2-7, with 11 nucleotides matching TRBD2. CDR1 and CDR2 (germline): SEHNR, FQNEAQ (reference sequence). Trimming at V came to 5 bases and at J to 5 bases, leaving 11 bases not matched to a gene. The length of the CDR3 is 16 residues. The CDR3 sequence: CASSPVAGGPSNEQYF. For the CDR3, the DNA is TGTGCCAGCAGCCCGGTAGCGGGAGGGCCCTCGAACGAGCAGTACTTC.

The rearrangement links TRBV27 to TRBJ1-5; tentative D call: TRBD1 (6 bases). Germline assignment: CDR1 MNHEY and CDR2 SMNVEV (reference sequence). The CDR3 contains 15 residues. The V and J ends lost 3 bases and 7 bases respectively, with 16 bases between them. As DNA, the CDR3 is TGTGCCAGCAGTTTGGGGGGGCAGGGCGTGCAGCCCCAGCATTTT. Translated: CASSLGGQGVQPQHF.

The genes are TRBV4-1 and TRBJ2-7, with a tentative D call TRBD2 (6 bases). With 2 bases removed from V and 2 bases from J, the gap between germline ends came to 16 bases. This CDR3 is 16 amino acids long. Germline V gene data show CDR1 as MGHRA and CDR2 as YSYEKL. CDR3 sequence reads: CASSQSLIGGAYEQYF. DNA for the CDR3: TGCGCCAGCAGCCAATCGCTAATTGGAGGGGCCTACGAGCAGTACTTC.

J is TRBJ1-1 and V is TRBV6-1, with 7 bases that match TRBD1. This CDR3 spans 17 amino acids. The germline CDR1 and CDR2 sequences are MNHNS and SASEGT. After removal of 2 bases from V and 3 bases from J, the junction contained 12 bases not matched to a gene. The CDR3 region has the DNA TGTGCCAGCAGTGAATATAGGTATCGAGGACAGGACACTGAAGCTTTCTTT. Translating it yields CASSEYRYRGQDTEAFF.

Notes on this clone: Other DNA variants within this sample encode the same CDR3. The rearrangement uses TRBV9 and TRBJ2-2; D is perhaps TRBD1 (5 bases). V was shortened by 0 bases and J by 6 bases, with 6 bases between the two germline ends. The CDR3 extends over 13 amino acids. Germline V CDR1 and CDR2: SGDLS, YYNGEE. The CDR3 protein is CASSVGGSGELFF. In DNA form, the CDR3 reads TGTGCCAGCAGCGTAGGGGGCTCCGGGGAGCTGTTTTTT.

The rearrangement joins TRBV27 to TRBJ2-7, with 7 bases that match TRBD1. V was clipped by 5 bases and J by 2 bases; unmatched bases: 3. CDR1 is MNHEY, CDR2 SMNVEV, per germline (reference sequence). This CDR3 has 13 amino acids. The CDR3: CASSTGVTYEQYF. CDR3 bases: TGTGCCAGCAGTACAGGGGTAACCTACGAGCAGTACTTC.

The chain couples TRBV27 to TRBJ2-7; 9 bases fit TRBD2. From germline, CDR1 is MNHEY and CDR2 SMNVEV (reference sequence). Losses at the gene ends were 3 bases for V and 2 bases for J; bases not matched to a gene: 5. The CDR3 sequence is 15 residues long. In DNA, the CDR3 is TGTGCCAGCAGTTTCGGCGGGAGGGTCCCCTACGAGCAGTACTTC. Protein sequence: CASSFGGRVPYEQYF.

About this clone: Within the sample, other DNA sequences also encode this same CDR3. The chain uses TRBV27 and TRBJ2-1; D unresolved. The CDR3 is 11 amino acids. V was trimmed by 3 bases and J by 7 bases, leaving 4 bases between them. CDR1 is MNHEY and CDR2 is SMNVEV in the germline V gene (reference sequence). CDR3 bases: TGTGCCAGCAGTTTCGCAAATGAGCAGTTCTTC. It encodes CASSFANEQFF.

The V gene is TRBV2, the J gene TRBJ2-6; D remains unclear. Germline values: CDR1 SNHLY, CDR2 FYNNEI. The CDR3 runs to 18 residues. Trimming took 4 bases from V and 2 from J, leaving 18 bases between them. CDR3: CASSGDGYEDAGANVLTF. CDR3 DNA: TGTGCCAGCAGTGGTGATGGGTACGAAGACGCTGGGGCCAACGTCCTGACTTTC.

The CDR3, as DNA: TGCAGCGCGGACAGGGGGCTTGATGGCTACACCTTC. Translation gives CSADRGLDGYTF. The rearrangement uses TRBV29-1 and TRBJ1-2; 11 bases are shared with TRBD1. V dropped 7 bases and J dropped 6; count of bases not matched to a gene: 4. The germline V gene encodes CDR1 SQVTM and CDR2 ANQGSEA. This CDR3 is built from 12 residues. Combining the CDR3 with reference TRBV29-1 and TRBJ1-2 gives the whole variable domain SAVISQKPSRDICQRGTSLTIQCQVDSQVTMMFWYRQQPGQSLTLIATANQGSEATYESGFVIDKFPISRPNLTFSTLTVSNMSPEDSSIYLCSADRGLDGYTFGSGTRLTVV.